The sequence of this T cell receptor beta chain was determined in a study of shared clonotypes between healthy human individuals. The protocol was immunoSEQ multiplex PCR, while the TCRdb copy is restricted to in-frame clones and leaves out a portion. The sample shows about 2.4 million clones, 93% of them seen only once. This clone turned up a few times. Other DNA sequences within the sample encode an identical CDR3. V was pared by 0 bases and J by 4 bases, with 10 bases between. This CDR3 comprises 15 residues. Germline values: CDR1 SGDLS, CDR2 YYNGEE. The sequencing input was naive CD4+ T cells from PBMCs. As to subset: CD45RA+ positively selected. The receptor was derived from a man between 18 and 29 years old in good health. Some clones in this sample may be carry-over from other donors' samples. This sequence joins TRBV9 and TRBJ2-2; either TRBD1 or TRBD2 may supply D (5 bases each). Here the CDR3 reads CASSVGGTFTGELFF. For the CDR3, the DNA is TGTGCCAGCAGCGTAGGAGGGACCTTCACCGGGGAGCTGTTTTTT.